A single sample gave rise to the 23 T cell receptor beta chains below, sequenced in a study of response to subunit inactivated influenza vaccine. TCRdb re-analysed the RT-PCR reads in MiXCR, keeping a single row per CDR3 protein. The sample records roughly 700,000 distinct CDR3 sequences, roughly 13% being singletons. Sequencing was performed on PBMCs from blood, taken less than 15 days before vaccination. These receptors all stem from a man between 50 and 59 years old who received an inactivated influenza vaccine.

The V gene is TRBV11-2, the J gene TRBJ2-5, with unresolved D. From germline, CDR1 is SGHAT and CDR2 FQNNGV. V lost 1 base and J lost 5, with 14 bases in between. CDR3 length: 15 amino acids. CDR3 residues: CASSLAYQPTETQYF. CDR3 sequence (DNA): TGTGCCAGCAGCTTAGCTTACCAGCCGACGGAGACCCAGTACTTC.

This chain connects TRBV4-3 to TRBJ2-5; the match to TRBD1 covers 7 bases. From germline, CDR1 is LGHNA and CDR2 YSLEER. The CDR3 contains 13 residues. The V and J ends lost 4 bases and 4 bases, in that order; junction bases with no gene match: 3. CDR3 in amino acids: CASSRDRLETQYF. Here the CDR3 DNA reads TGCGCCAGCAGCCGGGACAGACTAGAGACCCAGTACTTC.

The V gene is TRBV28, the J gene TRBJ1-2; D gene unclear. Trimming removed 5 bases at V and 6 bases at J, with 13 bases between. This CDR3 has 13 residues. Germline V CDR1 and CDR2: MDHEN, SYDVKM. The CDR3 nucleotides read TGTGCCAGCAGTATTGAATTCGTAGATGGCTACACCTTC. This sequence encodes CASSIEFVDGYTF.

J is TRBJ1-4 and V is TRBV7-9, with D possibly being TRBD1 (6 bases). The CDR3 consists of 15 residues. V was pared by 5 bases and J by 5 bases, with 15 bases between. Looked up from germline, CDR1 is SEHNR and CDR2 is FQNEAQ (reference sequence). In DNA form, the CDR3 reads TGTGCCAGCAGCAGATCCGGGACACTGAATGAAAAACTGTTTTTT. Amino acid sequence: CASSRSGTLNEKLFF.

This clonotype was found many times. CDR3 sequence reads: CSVGFRGQGSRETQYF. The CDR3 DNA sequence: TGCAGCGTTGGCTTTAGGGGACAGGGGTCGCGGGAGACCCAGTACTTC. The rearrangement joins TRBV29-1 to TRBJ2-5; 10 bases are shared with TRBD1. This CDR3 comprises 16 residues. With V trimmed by 4 bases and J by 5 bases, 13 bases remained unmatched. Germline-derived CDR1 and CDR2 are SQVTM and ANQGSEA.

The chain uses TRBV15 and TRBJ2-1; D is undetermined. V lost 4 bases to trimming and J lost 7 bases, with 8 bases between them. CDR3 length: 12 residues. Germline lookup yields CDR1 LNHNV and CDR2 YYDKDF (reference sequence). DNA for the CDR3: TGTGCCACCAGCACTAGGGAAAATGAGCAGTTCTTC. Encoded protein: CATSTRENEQFF.

The chain recombines TRBV9 with TRBJ2-3, with TRBD2 identical over 13 bases. This CDR3 comprises 19 residues. Germline V gives CDR1 SGDLS, CDR2 YYNGEE. Unmatched junction bases numbered 13, after V lost 4 bases and J lost 2 bases. CDR3 sequence reads: CASSPRLAGGTFYTDTQYF. The CDR3 DNA is TGTGCCAGCAGCCCACGACTAGCGGGAGGTACATTTTACACAGATACGCAGTATTTT.

This clonotype showed up just a few times. The chain has TRBV4-2 and TRBJ1-1, with 9 nucleotides matching TRBD1. The germline CDR1 and CDR2 sequences are LGHNA and YNFKEQ. The V gene end was trimmed by 9 bases and the J gene end by 0 bases; junction bases not matched to a gene: 5. This CDR3 region has 14 residues. The CDR3: CASTTGGMNTEAFF. CDR3 nucleotide sequence: TGTGCCAGTACGACAGGGGGAATGAACACTGAAGCTTTCTTT.

This clonotype was seen more than once but under ten times. V gene TRBV29-1 combines with J gene TRBJ2-1, with TRBD2 matching 16 bases. CDR1 and CDR2 from the germline V gene are SQVTM and ANQGSEA. The CDR3 consists of 16 residues. J gave up 7 bases and V 3 bases, and 6 bases lay outside the gene matches. The CDR3 nucleotides are TGCAGCGTTGAGGGGGGACTAGCGGGAGGGTATAATGAGCAGTTCTTC. This translates into CSVEGGLAGGYNEQFF.

In the case of this clonotype: The junction departs from the called germline gene at one end, perhaps through a read error. The V call is TRBV7-8, the J call TRBJ2-1; 8 nucleotides agree with TRBD2. The CDR3 runs 16 residues. The V gene's germline CDR1 is SGHVS and CDR2 FQNEAQ. CDR3 residues: CASSLGSSGSYYEQFF. The CDR3 DNA sequence: TGTGCCAGCAGCTTAGGTTCTAGCGGGTCCTACTATGAGCAGTTCTTC.

The V call is TRBV18, the J call TRBJ1-1, with D tentatively TRBD1 (5 bases). The germline V and J ends were trimmed by 1 base and 0 bases, with 15 bases remaining between them. This CDR3 region has 17 residues. The V gene's germline CDR1 is KGHSH and CDR2 LQKENI. The CDR3, as DNA: TGTGCCAGCTCACCACTTGGGACGGTGGGGTTGAACACTGAAGCTTTCTTT. This codes for CASSPLGTVGLNTEAFF.

This clonotype was counted only a few times. J is TRBJ1-2 and V is TRBV9; 8 bases fit TRBD1. Germline V gives CDR1 SGDLS, CDR2 YYNGEE. The ends lost 0 bases at V and 7 bases at J; junction bases unmatched: 11. The CDR3 runs to 16 residues. The CDR3 protein is CASSVAVGQGELGYTF. For the CDR3, the DNA is TGTGCCAGCAGCGTAGCTGTAGGACAGGGTGAGCTTGGCTACACCTTC.

This clonotype was counted at least ten times. The chain is built from TRBV12-3 or TRBV12-4 and TRBJ2-7; D unclear. Trimming stripped 6 bases from V and 3 bases from J, with 15 bases between. The CDR3 totals 14 residues. CDR3 loop: CASSPSLRYYEQYF. The DNA of the CDR3 is TGTGCCAGCAGCCCCAGTCTCAGATACTACGAGCAGTACTTC.

The sample holds a few counts of this clonotype. At one end, the junction sequence differs from germline, possibly due to a read error. The chain combines TRBV3-1 with TRBJ1-2; no firm D call. Germline-derived CDR1 and CDR2 are LGHDT and YNNKEL (reference sequence). The CDR3 consists of 13 residues. CDR3 in amino acids: CASSQDSVAWTSF. For the CDR3, the DNA is TGTGCCAGCAGCCAAGATTCGGTTGCCTGGACCTCCTTC.

This clonotype was detected only a few times. V and J are TRBV11-2 and TRBJ2-4; 9 bases align to TRBD1. J was trimmed by 8 bases and V by 5 bases; bases with no gene match: 7. Germline CDR1 reads SGHAT; CDR2 reads FQNNGV. The CDR3 has 14 amino acids. The CDR3 loop is CASSQGQGLDIQYF. DNA for the CDR3: TGTGCCAGCAGCCAAGGACAGGGGTTGGACATTCAGTACTTC.

There are a few counts of this clonotype. Here the CDR3 DNA reads TGTGCCAGCAGCCCCGGACTAGCGTACTACGAGCAGTACTTC. It encodes CASSPGLAYYEQYF. This chain links TRBV7-2 with TRBJ2-7, with 9 bases that match TRBD2. Per germline, CDR1 SGHTA and CDR2 FQGNSA. The CDR3 has 14 residues. V was clipped by 5 bases and J by 3 bases; unmatched bases: 5.

The chain has TRBV11-2 and TRBJ1-1; D gene uncertain. This CDR3 is 13 amino acids long. The V end was cut by 6 bases, the J end by 1 base, with 9 bases between. Germline assignment: CDR1 SGHAT and CDR2 FQNNGV. The DNA for the CDR3 is TGTGCCAGCAGTTCATACAGGAACACTGAAGCTTTCTTT. This codes for CASSSYRNTEAFF.

This clonotype came up a few times. The gene calls are TRBV12-3 or TRBV12-4 and TRBJ2-5, with 8 bases that match TRBD1. This CDR3 spans 16 amino acids. V was clipped by 4 bases and J by 4 bases; unmatched bases: 11. The CDR3 coding sequence is TGTGCCAGCAGTTCCGCGCCCTGGACAGGGAGAGAGACCCAGTACTTC. It specifies CASSSAPWTGRETQYF.

This clonotype was recorded at least ten times. For the CDR3, the DNA is TGCGCCAGCAGCCAGTCATCAGGGGTTGCAGAGACCCAGTACTTC. It encodes CASSQSSGVAETQYF. J is TRBJ2-5 and V is TRBV4-3, with a weak D call TRBD1 (6 bases). The CDR3 sequence is 15 residues long. Germline CDR1 and CDR2: LGHNA and YSLEER. Between the trimmed V and J ends, which lost 3 bases and 4 bases, there was a span of 15 bases.

This clonotype has a handful of counts. The V gene is TRBV12-3 or TRBV12-4, the J gene TRBJ2-1; 7 nucleotides align to TRBD2. There are 15 residues in the CDR3. V lost 7 bases and J lost 4; bases outside the gene matches: 10. Written as DNA, the CDR3 is TGTGCCAGCAACCCCCAGGCTAGCGGATACAATGAGCAGTTCTTC. This codes for CASNPQASGYNEQFF.

This clonotype has just a few counts. This chain connects TRBV28 to TRBJ1-2; no clear D gene. Trimming shortened V by 10 bases and J by 2 bases, and 17 bases separated the two germline ends. The CDR3 sequence is 14 residues long. Per the germline V gene, CDR1 is MDHEN and CDR2 is SYDVKM. This CDR3 reads CATLGGILNYGYTF. The DNA of the CDR3 is TGTGCCACCCTGGGAGGGATCCTAAACTATGGCTACACCTTC.

This clonotype was counted a few times. This chain joins TRBV4-1 and TRBJ1-5; D possibly corresponds to TRBD1 (6 bases). Per germline, CDR1 MGHRA and CDR2 YSYEKL. The CDR3 loop spans 13 amino acids. V lost 0 bases to trimming and J lost 8 bases, with 8 bases between them. CDR3 nucleotides: TGCGCCAGCAGCCAAGACAGGGGTGAGCCCCAGCATTTT. Its translation: CASSQDRGEPQHF.

CDR3 nucleotide sequence: TGTGCCAGCAGTCCAAATATAGTTCGTGGCGGGGAGCTGTTTTTT. This sequence encodes CASSPNIVRGGELFF. This chain connects TRBV28 to TRBJ2-2; D ambiguous. The CDR3 runs 15 residues. Trimming pared 5 bases from V and 7 bases from J, leaving 17 bases between. CDR1 is MDHEN, CDR2 SYDVKM, per germline.